These 30 T cell receptor beta chains originate from one sample sequenced in a study of T-cell memory formation after mild COVID-19. TCRdb passed the 5' RACE reads through MiXCR, listing each CDR3 protein once. The sample consists of 280,000 or so distinct CDR3 sequences, 7.5% to 9.5% of them appearing once. Sequenced input: PBMCs or a T cell subset sorted from them (not recorded which). The receptor source for this set is a man between 18 and 35 years old who had mild COVID-19 (a few samples of this study predate the infection). Cell type and time point are not known.

A few counts support this clonotype. The rearrangement joins TRBV5-5 to TRBJ2-3; TRBD2 aligns across 12 bases. V lost 4 bases, J lost 1 base, and 7 bases stayed unmatched. The CDR3 covers 17 residues. Germline loops: CDR1 SGHKS, CDR2 YYEKEE (reference sequence). CDR3 region: CASSPARTSGGTDTQYF. The CDR3 DNA sequence: TGTGCCAGCAGCCCGGCGCGGACTAGCGGGGGCACAGATACGCAGTATTTT. Full variable domain (missing parts from reference TRBV5-5 and TRBJ2-3): DAGVTQSPTHLIKTRGQQVTLRCSPISGHKSVSWYQQVLGQGPQFIFQYYEKEERGRGNFPDRFSARQFPNYSSELNVNALLLGDSALYLCASSPARTSGGTDTQYFGPGTRLTVL.

This chain connects TRBV5-5 to TRBJ2-7, with 7 bases lining up with TRBD1. The CDR3 has 14 residues. Germline V gene sequence: CDR1 SGHKS, CDR2 YYEKEE (reference sequence). The V segment lost 4 bases and the J segment 2 bases; nucleotides outside the gene matches: 6. Here the CDR3 reads CASSLGTVAYEQYF. CDR3 coding DNA: TGTGCCAGCAGCCTGGGGACAGTCGCCTACGAGCAGTACTTC.

This clonotype appeared many times. The chain recombines TRBV5-1 with TRBJ1-2; no definite D call. In germline, CDR1 is SGHRS, CDR2 YFSETQ. There are 13 residues in the CDR3. The ends were cut back, 0 bases at V and 5 bases at J, with 8 bases in the middle. In DNA form, the CDR3 reads TGCGCCAGCAGCTTGGTTCGGGATTATGGCTACACCTTC. Translation: CASSLVRDYGYTF.

In its sample, this clonotype was seen many times. This chain connects TRBV20-1 to TRBJ2-3; TRBD2 might be the D (6 bases). The CDR3 sequence is 13 residues long. Germline V gene sequence: CDR1 DFQATT, CDR2 SNEGSKA (reference sequence). The CDR3 DNA sequence: TGCAAAATAGCGGAACCTAGCACAGATACGCAGTATTTT. It translates to CKIAEPSTDTQYF.

This clonotype came up many times. This chain connects TRBV27 to TRBJ2-3; the match to TRBD2 covers 7 bases. Germline CDR1 reads MNHEY; CDR2 reads SMNVEV (reference sequence). The CDR3 runs to 14 residues. The V gene end was trimmed by 3 bases and the J gene end by 3 bases; junction bases not matched to a gene: 3. CDR3 nucleotide sequence: TGTGCCAGCAGTTTCCGACTAGCTACAGATACGCAGTATTTT. It codes for CASSFRLATDTQYF.

The rearrangement links TRBV5-6 to TRBJ1-2, with a weak D call TRBD1 (6 bases). Germline V lookup: CDR1 SGHDT, CDR2 YYEEEE. This CDR3 contains 14 residues. V was clipped by 0 bases and J by 6 bases, with 12 bases between them. The chain's CDR3 is CASSLDRVFDGYTF. In DNA form, the CDR3 reads TGTGCCAGCAGCTTGGACAGGGTTTTTGATGGCTACACCTTC.

Ten or more counts support this clonotype. The chain carries TRBV13 and TRBJ2-1; TRBD2 agrees at 8 bases. The CDR3 has 16 residues. Germline V lookup: CDR1 PRHDT, CDR2 FYEKMQ (reference sequence). V was clipped by 5 bases and J by 2 bases; unmatched bases: 8. CDR3 sequence: CASSLVGGGTYNEQFF. As DNA, the CDR3 is TGTGCCAGCAGCCTAGTGGGCGGGGGGACCTACAATGAGCAGTTCTTC.

The chain has TRBV9 and TRBJ2-7, with D hard to call. Trimming took off 0 bases at V and 5 bases at J, with 12 bases between the two ends. CDR1 SGDLS and CDR2 YYNGEE come from the germline V gene. CDR3 length: 14 amino acids. Here the CDR3 reads CASSVAVPPDEQYF. In nucleotides, the CDR3 is TGTGCCAGCAGCGTAGCCGTTCCTCCCGACGAGCAGTACTTC.

This clonotype has more than one count but fewer than ten. This sequence joins TRBV20-1 and TRBJ2-7; TRBD2 agrees at 8 bases. From germline, CDR1 is DFQATT and CDR2 SNEGSKA (reference sequence). Losses at the gene ends were 3 bases for V and 3 bases for J; bases not matched to a gene: 10. The CDR3 is 15 residues long. The CDR3 is CSARRPGLGVYEQYV. For the CDR3, the DNA is TGCAGTGCTAGGAGACCGGGACTAGGGGTCTACGAGCAGTACGTC.

This clonotype has ten or more counts. This rearrangement joins TRBV7-6 to TRBJ1-5; D is unresolved. V was clipped by 2 bases and J by 1 base, with 9 bases between them. The germline V gene encodes CDR1 SGHVS and CDR2 FNYEAQ. The CDR3 is 15 residues long. The CDR3 here is CASSLNPGSNQPQHF. In DNA form, the CDR3 reads TGTGCCAGCAGCTTAAATCCGGGGAGCAATCAGCCCCAGCATTTT.

This clonotype was detected only a few times. V is TRBV6-2 or TRBV6-3 and J is TRBJ1-1; no definite D call. The germline V gene encodes CDR1 MNHEY and CDR2 SVGEGT. V gave up 8 bases and J gave up 5 bases, with 15 bases separating them. The CDR3 loop spans 13 amino acids. The CDR3, as DNA: TGTGCCAGCCGCCGATGGTCGGGGACTGAAGCTTTCTTT. It is translated as CASRRWSGTEAFF.

This clonotype was observed many times. The chain combines TRBV4-3 with TRBJ1-3; no clear D gene. The germline V gene has CDR1 LGHNA and CDR2 YSLEER. The CDR3 extends over 15 amino acids. V was trimmed by 0 bases and J by 4 bases, leaving 10 bases between them. The CDR3 coding sequence is TGCGCCAGCAGCCAAGAGGCAGGCAAAGGAAACACCATATATTTT. Its protein product is CASSQEAGKGNTIYF.

This clonotype was counted a few times. DNA of the CDR3: TGTGCCAGCAGCTTCGTAGGGGGGAGCACTGAAGCTTTCTTT. Translating gives CASSFVGGSTEAFF. The V gene is TRBV7-2, the J gene TRBJ1-1; D is possibly TRBD1 (6 bases). CDR3 length: 14 residues. Germline CDR1 and CDR2: SGHTA and FQGNSA. The V end was cut by 3 bases, the J end by 4 bases, with 12 bases between. Full variable domain (remainder filled in from reference TRBV7-2 and TRBJ1-1): GAGVSQSPSNKVTEKGKDVELRCDPISGHTALYWYRQSLGQGLEFLIYFQGNSAPDKSGLPSDRFSAERTGGSVSTLTIQRTQQEDSAVYLCASSFVGGSTEAFFGQGTRLTVV.

This clonotype occurred a few times. The chain joins TRBV6-6 to TRBJ2-7; D gene uncertain. The CDR3 is made up of 11 amino acids. V was cut by 3 bases and J by 5 bases, with 5 bases left in between. Germline CDR1 and CDR2: MNHNY and SVGAGI (reference sequence). CDR3 amino acids: CASSYGDEQYV. The CDR3 nucleotides are TGTGCCAGCAGTTATGGGGACGAGCAGTACGTC.

This clonotype came up a few times. The V call is TRBV4-3, the J call TRBJ2-1; 8 positions match TRBD2. V shed 0 bases, J shed 3 bases, and the junction held 4 bases outside the gene matches. CDR1 and CDR2 from the germline V gene are LGHNA and YSLEER. The CDR3 has 16 amino acids. CDR3 sequence reads: CASSQEAAGDYNEQFF. In DNA, the CDR3 is TGCGCCAGCAGCCAAGAGGCAGCGGGGGACTACAATGAGCAGTTCTTC.

The gene calls are TRBV12-3 or TRBV12-4 and TRBJ2-3, with TRBD1 matching over 10 bases. This CDR3 spans 15 amino acids. The ends lost 7 bases at V and 5 bases at J; junction bases unmatched: 9. DNA of the CDR3: TGTGCCAGCACCGCCGGGACAGGGGTTCTAGATACGCAGTATTTT. It encodes CASTAGTGVLDTQYF.

This clonotype was picked up a small number of times. The chain links TRBV6-6 to TRBJ1-2, with 7 bases fitting TRBD1. CDR1 is MNHNY and CDR2 is SVGAGI in the germline V gene (reference sequence). This CDR3 has 16 amino acids. V trimming: 3 bases; J trimming: 4 bases; junction bases outside the gene matches: 11. CDR3 sequence: CASSYQPTGTAYGYTF. The CDR3, as DNA: TGTGCCAGCAGTTATCAACCTACCGGGACAGCCTATGGCTACACCTTC.

V is TRBV7-9 and J is TRBJ1-1; TRBD1 might be the D (5 bases). Germline V gives CDR1 SEHNR, CDR2 FQNEAQ (reference sequence). V gave up 5 bases and J gave up 5 bases, with 15 bases separating them. CDR3 length: 14 amino acids. The CDR3 DNA is TGTGCCAGCAGCCGCCGGGGCGCGGGTACTGAAGCTTTCTTT. Encoded protein: CASSRRGAGTEAFF.

This clonotype has at least ten counts. The chain combines TRBV7-2 with TRBJ1-5; TRBD1 agrees at 12 bases. The CDR3 consists of 16 residues. CDR1 and CDR2 from the germline V gene are SGHTA and FQGNSA. Trimming cost V 4 bases and J 6 bases; bases outside gene matches: 7. The CDR3: CASSSAGTGGGQPQHF. CDR3 coding DNA: TGTGCCAGCAGCTCAGCCGGGACAGGGGGCGGTCAGCCCCAGCATTTT.

This clonotype was counted ten times or more. The genes are TRBV4-2 and TRBJ2-2; 10 nucleotides agree with TRBD2. The CDR3 runs 17 residues. V dropped 3 bases and J dropped 6; count of bases not matched to a gene: 10. Germline loops: CDR1 LGHNA, CDR2 YNFKEQ. The CDR3 spells CASSQSWTSGSAGELFF. The CDR3 coding sequence is TGTGCCAGCAGCCAGTCCTGGACTAGCGGTTCGGCCGGGGAGCTGTTTTTT.

This clonotype was picked up a small number of times. The chain uses TRBV7-9 and TRBJ2-1; D might be TRBD1 or TRBD2, each matching 6 bases. The V and J ends lost 5 bases and 8 bases respectively, with 16 bases between them. Germline CDR1 and CDR2: SEHNR and FQNEAQ (reference sequence). The CDR3 contains 14 residues. The CDR3 DNA reads TGTGCCAGCAGCCTTCGGGGGCCCGGGGATGAGCAGTTCTTC. Translating gives CASSLRGPGDEQFF.

This chain uses TRBV12-3 or TRBV12-4 with TRBJ1-4; D is perhaps TRBD1 (6 bases). Trimming left V 6 bases short and J 0 bases short, with 14 bases between. The CDR3 runs 16 residues. CDR3 coding DNA: TGTGCCAGCAGCTCAGATGACAGGCCAACTAATGAAAAACTGTTTTTT. Protein: CASSSDDRPTNEKLFF.

This clonotype has only a few counts. At one end the junction does not follow the germline gene, possibly because of a read error. V gene TRBV4-3 combines with J gene TRBJ1-2; D unresolved. Looked up from germline, CDR1 is LGHNA and CDR2 is YSLEER. There are 13 residues in the CDR3. CDR3 nucleotides: TGCGCCAGCAGCCAAGATCACGGGAGGGTATCGAGCTTC. Translation: CASSQDHGRVSSF.

In this sample, this clonotype turned up many times. The chain combines TRBV9 with TRBJ2-5, with 8 bases that match TRBD2. CDR1 SGDLS and CDR2 YYNGEE come from the germline V gene. This CDR3 has 14 amino acids. With 2 bases clipped from V and 1 base from J, the junction kept 1 base outside the gene matches. The CDR3: CASSVSGAQETQYF. CDR3 bases: TGTGCCAGCAGCGTTAGCGGGGCCCAAGAGACCCAGTACTTC. Using reference TRBV9 and TRBJ2-5 for the parts outside the CDR3, the full variable domain is DSGVTQTPKHLITATGQRVTLRCSPRSGDLSVYWYQQSLDQGLQFLIQYYNGEERAKGNILERFSAQQFPDLHSELNLSSLELGDSALYFCASSVSGAQETQYFGPGTRLLVL.

In this sample, this clonotype turned up a few times. CDR3 in DNA: TGCGCCAGCAGCTTGATTTCCCGGACAGGGCTTCGACCGTACGAGCAGTACTTC. It is translated as CASSLISRTGLRPYEQYF. This chain connects TRBV5-1 to TRBJ2-7; 8 bases are shared with TRBD1. After removal of 1 base from V and 4 bases from J, the junction contained 16 bases not matched to a gene. This CDR3 spans 18 amino acids. From germline, CDR1 is SGHRS and CDR2 YFSETQ.

This clonotype was found a few times. V is TRBV4-1 and J is TRBJ2-5, with 10 bases identical to TRBD2. V dropped 0 bases and J dropped 1; count of bases not matched to a gene: 8. The V gene's germline CDR1 is MGHRA and CDR2 YSYEKL. There are 18 residues in the CDR3. The CDR3 sequence: CASSQESLLAGVQETQYF. The DNA of the CDR3 is TGCGCCAGCAGCCAAGAAAGTTTGCTAGCGGGGGTCCAAGAGACCCAGTACTTC.

In its sample, this clonotype was seen a few times. This chain uses TRBV28 with TRBJ2-3; tentatively, D is TRBD2 (6 bases). Germline-derived CDR1 and CDR2 are MDHEN and SYDVKM. V was shortened by 9 bases and J by 1 base, with 14 bases between the two germline ends. The CDR3 contains 14 residues. For the CDR3, the DNA is TGTGCCAGTCTGACGGGGGACCGCACAGATACGCAGTATTTT. It codes for CASLTGDRTDTQYF.

This clonotype was counted only a few times. V gene TRBV5-1 combines with J gene TRBJ2-2; possible D gene TRBD1, 6 bases. Trimming cost V 3 bases and J 7 bases, with 16 bases left between them. The CDR3 sequence is 15 residues long. Germline V gene data show CDR1 as SGHRS and CDR2 as YFSETQ. CDR3 amino acids: CASSSNRAGGGELFF. For the CDR3, the DNA is TGCGCCAGCAGCTCCAACAGGGCTGGGGGCGGGGAGCTGTTTTTT. The entire variable domain, with the rest obtained from reference TRBV5-1 and TRBJ2-2, is as follows: KAGVTQTPRYLIKTRGQQVTLSCSPISGHRSVSWYQQTPGQGLQFLFEYFSETQRNKGNFPGRFSGRQFSNSRSEMNVSTLELGDSALYLCASSSNRAGGGELFFGEGSRLTVL.

The CDR3 sequence is CASSQLRTGELFF. The DNA of the CDR3 is TGTGCCAGCAGCCAACTTAGAACCGGGGAGCTGTTTTTT. V usage is TRBV7-3 and J usage is TRBJ2-2; D not resolved. The CDR3 sequence is 13 residues long. V shed 5 bases and J shed 5 bases, with 9 bases lying between them. Germline V gene lookup returns CDR1 SGHTA and CDR2 FQGTGA. Full variable domain (outside the CDR3, taken from reference TRBV7-3 and TRBJ2-2): GAGVSQTPSNKVTEKGKYVELRCDPISGHTALYWYRQSLGQGPEFLIYFQGTGAADDSGLPNDRFFAVRPEGSVSTLKIQRTERGDSAVYLCASSQLRTGELFFGEGSRLTVL.

This clonotype has a handful of counts. The chain combines TRBV6-2 or TRBV6-3 with TRBJ2-2; D could derive from TRBD1 or TRBD2 (5 bases each). The germline V gene encodes CDR1 MNHEY and CDR2 SVGEGT. The CDR3 length is 16 residues. Trimming pared 3 bases from V and 0 bases from J, leaving 11 bases between. CDR3 loop: CASSYPWGSNTGELFF. CDR3 DNA sequence: TGTGCCAGCAGTTATCCGTGGGGGTCGAACACCGGGGAGCTGTTTTTT.